The T cell receptor beta chain described here comes from a study of synovial regulatory T cells in juvenile arthritis (dated by TCRdb to between 2015 and 2016). General notes on the study: Of the sequenced patients, a few were therapy-naive, one was treated with methotrexate plus infliximab, five or six were treated with methotrexate, and one lacked treatment information. The study compared the TCRbeta CDR3 repertoires of blood iaTreg cells, other blood Treg cells and synovial fluid Treg cells taken from matched patient samples. Although effector T cell subsets in the cohort were also sequenced for comparisons, the Treg dataset on its own covers only blood and synovial fluid Treg cells. The TCR repertoire comparisons covered Treg and Teff subsets from about 10 JIA patients with active disease. Summary of the overall study and its limitations: Synovial Treg cells shared more CDR3 sequences with iaTreg cells than with other blood Treg cells; Chao-Jaccard similarity confirmed closer relation. Compared with other blood Treg cells, blood iaTreg cells had lower TCR diversity, a finding consistent with antigen-driven expansion. iaTreg TCR repertoires were found to be largely private across patients and to partially overlap with synovial Teff and blood CPL repertoires.

The germline V gene sets CDR1 to SGDLS and CDR2 to YYNGEE. Spanning cysteine to phenylalanine, the CDR3 consists of 17 amino acids. No DNA sequence was recorded. No count is recorded, though its frequency marks this clone as medium-sized (0.01 to 0.1%). The target of this receptor is not known. HLA-DR+ Treg cells were designated as iaTreg cells, which were found to be more frequent in NO ID than ID patients at Tend and were hypothesised to expand during inflammation. TCR repertoire donors were approximately 11 juvenile idiopathic arthritis patients with active disease who had not reached inactive disease, 3 polyarticular and 8 oligoarticular. A median age of around 10 years (range about 2.4-25) and a median disease duration of 7 years (range 0.2-19.1) were recorded for the TCR-sequenced patients. The samples used for TCR repertoire analysis were collected at two centres in Italy. Peripheral blood mononuclear cells were isolated by Histopaque-1077 density gradient and cryopreserved in around 90% FCS with roughly 10% DMSO.

Libraries came from the immunoSEQ multiplex PCR assay. TCRbeta CDR3 sequencing was performed by Adaptive Biotechnologies. Per the authors' processing: Repertoire similarity was assessed using the Chao-modified Jaccard index and the median clonotype overlap from 200 random subsamples at equal sample size. The similarity analyses were based on either productive nucleotide sequences or amino acid sequences translated in silico. Hierarchical clustering with single linkage and t-SNE based on Chao-modified Jaccard distances were used to compare repertoires. After normalising for sample size, the researchers measured repertoire diversity with the Renyi index across a range of alpha values. Drawn from immuneACCESS, this table holds only the in-frame rearrangements with V and J called that TCRdb kept. Clones are partly lost; checked studies trace under half to an unresolved V gene and leave the rest unexplained. That table supplies the V and J calls and clone size; D and trimming were determined from the DNA. This sample's table carries 900 to 1,300 clones. In total, the top ten clones hold 3.5% to 5% of the sample.

The TCR was taken from a donor aged 2 to 35 with juvenile idiopathic arthritis. The receptor chain draws on TRBV9 and TRBJ2-3. The sample was Treg cells from blood. This specimen's cell subset or site label, per the study, means: HLA-DR+ inflammation-associated blood Treg cells. The CDR3 region reads CASSVAGGWRGEDTQYF.